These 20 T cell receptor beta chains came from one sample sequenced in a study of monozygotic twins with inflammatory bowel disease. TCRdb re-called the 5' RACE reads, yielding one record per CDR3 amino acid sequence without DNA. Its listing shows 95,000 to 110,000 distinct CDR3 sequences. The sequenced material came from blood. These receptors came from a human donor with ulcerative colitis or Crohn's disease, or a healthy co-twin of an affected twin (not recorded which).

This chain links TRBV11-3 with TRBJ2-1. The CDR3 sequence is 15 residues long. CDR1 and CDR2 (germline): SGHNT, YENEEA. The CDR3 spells CASSLGSYDYNEQFF.

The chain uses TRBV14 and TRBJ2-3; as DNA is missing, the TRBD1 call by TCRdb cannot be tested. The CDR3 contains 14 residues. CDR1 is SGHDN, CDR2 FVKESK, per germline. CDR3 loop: CASSHPRGTDTQYF.

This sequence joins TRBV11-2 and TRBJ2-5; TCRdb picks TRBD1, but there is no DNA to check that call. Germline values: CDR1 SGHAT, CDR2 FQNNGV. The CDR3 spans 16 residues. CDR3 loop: CASSLIGGGNQETQYF.

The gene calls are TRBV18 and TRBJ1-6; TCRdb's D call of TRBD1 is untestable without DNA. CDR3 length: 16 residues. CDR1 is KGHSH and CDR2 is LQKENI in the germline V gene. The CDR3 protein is CASSPSPGQGNSPLHF.

The CDR3 reads CASSFAGIGGDKANYGYTF. The chain recombines TRBV27 with TRBJ1-2; the TCRdb D gene call, TRBD1, has no DNA to confirm it. CDR1 and CDR2 from the germline V gene are MNHEY and SMNVEV (reference sequence). The CDR3 extends over 19 amino acids.

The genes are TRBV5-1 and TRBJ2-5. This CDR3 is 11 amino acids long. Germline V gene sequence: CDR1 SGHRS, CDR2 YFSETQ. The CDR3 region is CASSLSETQYF.

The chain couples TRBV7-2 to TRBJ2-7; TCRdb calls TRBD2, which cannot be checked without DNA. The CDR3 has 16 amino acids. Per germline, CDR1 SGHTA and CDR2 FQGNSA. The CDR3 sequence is CASSLVWASGRGEQYF.

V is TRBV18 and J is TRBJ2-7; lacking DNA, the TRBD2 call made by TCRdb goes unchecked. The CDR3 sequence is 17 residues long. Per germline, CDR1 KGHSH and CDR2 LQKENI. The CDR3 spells CASSPGLAGSLTYEQYF.

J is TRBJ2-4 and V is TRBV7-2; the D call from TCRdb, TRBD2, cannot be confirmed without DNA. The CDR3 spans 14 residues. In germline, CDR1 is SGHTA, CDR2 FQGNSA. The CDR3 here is CASTEGSGQYIQYF.

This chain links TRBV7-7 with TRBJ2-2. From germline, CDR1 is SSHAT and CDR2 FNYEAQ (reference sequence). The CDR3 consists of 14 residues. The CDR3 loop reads CASSPDVGTGELFF.

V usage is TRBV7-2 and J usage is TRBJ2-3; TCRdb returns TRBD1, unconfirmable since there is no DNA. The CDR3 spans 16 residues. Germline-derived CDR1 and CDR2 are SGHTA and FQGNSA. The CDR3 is CASSLALAGGHDTQYF.

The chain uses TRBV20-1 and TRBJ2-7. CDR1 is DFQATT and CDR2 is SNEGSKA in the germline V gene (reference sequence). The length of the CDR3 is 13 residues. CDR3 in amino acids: CSARMLAGIEQYF.

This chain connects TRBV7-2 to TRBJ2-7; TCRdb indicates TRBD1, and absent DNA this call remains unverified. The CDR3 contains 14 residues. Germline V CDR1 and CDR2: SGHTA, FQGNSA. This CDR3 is CASSLDPATYEQYF.

CDR3: CASSTRQGGQPQHF. The V and J genes are TRBV28 and TRBJ1-5; the D gene TCRdb calls, TRBD1, cannot be checked with no DNA. The CDR3 extends over 14 amino acids. Germline V gives CDR1 MDHEN, CDR2 SYDVKM.

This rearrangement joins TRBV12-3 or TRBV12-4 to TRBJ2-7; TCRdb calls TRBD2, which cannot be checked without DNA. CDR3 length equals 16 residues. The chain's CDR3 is CASSFQSGGPAYEQYF.

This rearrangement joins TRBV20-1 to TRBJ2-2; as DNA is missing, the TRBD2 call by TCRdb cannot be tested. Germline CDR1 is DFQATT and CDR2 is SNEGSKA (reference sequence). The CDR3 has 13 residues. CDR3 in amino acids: CSARVAGAGELFF.

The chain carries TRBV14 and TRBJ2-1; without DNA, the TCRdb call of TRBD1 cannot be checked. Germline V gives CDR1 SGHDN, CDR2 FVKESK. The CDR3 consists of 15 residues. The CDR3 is CASSRWGGPPNEQFF.

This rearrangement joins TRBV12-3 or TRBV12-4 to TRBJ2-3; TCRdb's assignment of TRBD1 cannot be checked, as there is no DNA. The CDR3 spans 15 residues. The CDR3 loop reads CASSLNEGLEDTQYF.

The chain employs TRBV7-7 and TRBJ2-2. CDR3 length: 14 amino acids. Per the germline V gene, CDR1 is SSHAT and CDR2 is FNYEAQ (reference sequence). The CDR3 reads CASSLVSGTGELFF. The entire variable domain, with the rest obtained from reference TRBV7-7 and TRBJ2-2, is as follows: GAGVSQSPRYKVTKRGQDVTLRCDPISSHATLYWYQQALGQGPEFLTYFNYEAQPDKSGLPSDRFSAERPEGSISTLTIQRTEQRDSAMYRCASSLVSGTGELFFGEGSRLTVL.

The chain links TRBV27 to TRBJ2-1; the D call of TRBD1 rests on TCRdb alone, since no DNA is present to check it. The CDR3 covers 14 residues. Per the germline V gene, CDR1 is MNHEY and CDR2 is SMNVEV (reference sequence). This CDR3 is CASSPLMGAFEQFF.